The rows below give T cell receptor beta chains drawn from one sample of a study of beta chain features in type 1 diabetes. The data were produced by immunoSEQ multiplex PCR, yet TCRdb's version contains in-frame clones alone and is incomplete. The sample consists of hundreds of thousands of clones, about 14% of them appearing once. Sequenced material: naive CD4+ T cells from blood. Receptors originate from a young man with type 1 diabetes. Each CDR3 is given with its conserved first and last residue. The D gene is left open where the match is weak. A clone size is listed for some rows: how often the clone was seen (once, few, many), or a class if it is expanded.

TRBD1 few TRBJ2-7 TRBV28 CASSPGQGWSYEQYF TGTGCCAGCAGTCCGGGACAGGGTTGGTCCTACGAGCAGTACTTC
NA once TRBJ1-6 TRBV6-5 CASSYSRVFNSPLHF TGTGCCAGCAGTTACTCGAGGGTTTTTAATTCACCCCTCCACTTT
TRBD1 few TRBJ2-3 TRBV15 CATSINPGGANTQYF TGTGCCACCAGCATAAATCCAGGGGGCGCGAATACGCAGTATTTT
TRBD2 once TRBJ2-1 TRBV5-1 CASSWGLATNEQFF TGCGCCAGCAGCTGGGGACTAGCCACCAATGAGCAGTTCTTC
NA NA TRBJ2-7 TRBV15 CATSRDSQNEQYF TGTGCCACCAGCAGGGACAGCCAAAACGAGCAGTACTTC
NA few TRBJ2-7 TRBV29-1 CSVISQSYEQYF TGCAGCGTTATTTCCCAGTCCTACGAGCAGTACTTC
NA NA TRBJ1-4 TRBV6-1 CASSESLTAREKLFF TGTGCCAGCAGTGAATCCTTGACGGCGAGGGAAAAACTGTTTTTT
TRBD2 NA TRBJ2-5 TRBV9 CASTPGGEETQYF TGTGCCAGCACCCCGGGGGGTGAGGAGACCCAGTACTTC
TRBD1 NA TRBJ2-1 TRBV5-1 CASSDRTGNNEQFF TGCGCCAGCAGCGATCGGACAGGTAACAATGAGCAGTTCTTC
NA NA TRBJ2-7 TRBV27 CASSFSPPPYEQYF TGTGCCAGCAGTTTTAGCCCACCTCCCTACGAGCAGTACTTC
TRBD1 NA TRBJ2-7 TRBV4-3 CASSQGYPGTGIYEQYF TGCGCCAGCAGCCAAGGCTACCCCGGGACAGGGATCTACGAGCAGTACTTC
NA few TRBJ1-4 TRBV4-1 CASSQAVSEKLFF TGCGCCAGCAGCCAGGCCGTGAGTGAAAAACTGTTTTTT
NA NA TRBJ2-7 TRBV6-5 CASSYSSGDSYEQYF TGTGCCAGCAGTTACTCGTCAGGAGACTCCTACGAGCAGTACTTC
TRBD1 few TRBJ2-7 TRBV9 CASSVDNRGPTSKQYF TGTGCCAGCAGCGTAGATAACAGGGGGCCTACGAGTAAGCAGTACTTC
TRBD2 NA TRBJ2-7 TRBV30 CARAGTYEQYF TGTGCTAGAGCGGGAACCTACGAGCAGTACTTC
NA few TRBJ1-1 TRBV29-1 CSVEVKGHETEAFF TGCAGCGTTGAAGTTAAGGGACACGAGACTGAAGCTTTCTTT
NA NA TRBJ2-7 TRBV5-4 CASSFRQAPYEQYF TGTGCCAGCAGCTTCCGACAGGCACCCTACGAGCAGTACTTC
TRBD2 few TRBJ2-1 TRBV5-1 CASSLGLAGGRQFF TGCGCCAGCAGCTTGGGACTAGCGGGAGGTCGGCAGTTCTTC
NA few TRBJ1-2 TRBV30 CAWSVPSSYGYTF TGTGCCTGGAGTGTACCTTCATCTTATGGCTACACCTTC
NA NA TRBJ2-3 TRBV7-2 CASSSPLNTQYF TGTGCCAGCAGCTCCCCCCTTAATACGCAGTATTTT
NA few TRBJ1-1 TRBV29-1 CSVQNRVNTEAFF TGCAGCGTGCAAAACAGGGTGAACACTGAAGCTTTCTTT
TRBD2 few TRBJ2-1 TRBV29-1 CSVAPSGINNEQFF TGCAGCGTTGCCCCTAGCGGGATAAACAATGAGCAGTTCTTC
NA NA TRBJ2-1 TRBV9 CASGGGGPSSYNEQFF TGTGCCAGCGGAGGGGGAGGGCCCAGCTCCTACAATGAGCAGTTCTTC
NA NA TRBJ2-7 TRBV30 CALGGLPVYEQYF TGTGCCCTCGGGGGGCTCCCTGTCTACGAGCAGTACTTC
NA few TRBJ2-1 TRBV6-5 CASRTGQGEQFF TGTGCCAGCAGGACAGGTCAGGGTGAGCAGTTCTTC
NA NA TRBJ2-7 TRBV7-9 CASGQWDKKYEQYF TGTGCCAGCGGGCAATGGGACAAAAAGTACGAGCAGTACTTC
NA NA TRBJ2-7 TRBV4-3 CASSQAPGSSYEQYF TGCGCCAGCAGCCAAGCCCCAGGGAGCTCCTACGAGCAGTACTTC
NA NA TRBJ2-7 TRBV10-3 CAISEWGRAAEQYF TGTGCCATCAGTGAGTGGGGCAGGGCCGCCGAGCAGTACTTC
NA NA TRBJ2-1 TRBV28 CASSLGGRGFQGDNEQFF TGTGCCAGCAGTTTAGGGGGAAGGGGGTTTCAAGGAGACAATGAGCAGTTCTTC
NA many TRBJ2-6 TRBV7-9 CASSWAAGANVLTF TGTGCCAGCAGCTGGGCAGCTGGGGCCAACGTCCTGACTTTC
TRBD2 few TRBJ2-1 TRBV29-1 CSVAYRRDYHNEQFF TGCAGCGTGGCGTACCGACGGGACTACCACAATGAGCAGTTCTTC
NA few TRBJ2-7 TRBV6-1 CASTGTLAYDQYF TGTGCCAGCACAGGGACGCTGGCCTACGACCAGTACTTC
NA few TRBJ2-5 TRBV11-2 CASSLGGTETQYF TGTGCCAGCAGCTTGGGGGGAACAGAGACCCAGTACTTC
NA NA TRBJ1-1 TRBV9 CASSVTGTLATEAFF TGTGCCAGCAGCGTCACCGGGACACTGGCCACTGAAGCTTTCTTT